The 30 T cell receptor beta chains given below trace back to one sample, sequenced in a study of T cells in Graves' hyperthyroidism and ophthalmopathy (dated by TCRdb to the late 2010s). Libraries were prepared through multiplex PCR. Reads for this sample came from an Illumina HiSeq 2000. TCR beta CDR3 regions were amplified from RNA transcripts. For the first round of RT-PCR on the TCR CDR3, the HTBI primer set was used together with the Qiagen OneStep RT-PCR kit. TCRdb trimmed the raw reads at Q25, called clones with MiXCR and kept productive beta chains. Rows matching on CDR3 protein sequence are summarized as one entry with the most common DNA and genes. In this sample the table shows about 740,000 distinct CDR3 sequences, 11% to 15% of which occur a single time. The ten largest clonotypes hold about 9.4% of the sample. Material: blood. The source is a woman aged 18-35 years with Graves' hyperthyroidism.

In its sample, this clonotype was seen a few times. The genes are TRBV7-9 and TRBJ2-1; D ambiguous. V was clipped by 1 base and J by 5 bases, with 15 bases between them. The CDR3 loop spans 16 amino acids. Germline V gene data show CDR1 as SEHNR and CDR2 as FQNEAQ (reference sequence). The CDR3 nucleotides read TGTGCCAGCAGCTTAGGGTGGGCCCGCCGAAACAATGAGCAGTTCTTC. This gives the protein CASSLGWARRNNEQFF.

The rearrangement links TRBV27 to TRBJ2-5, with D maybe TRBD2 (6 bases). Germline V CDR1 and CDR2: MNHEY, SMNVEV (reference sequence). The CDR3 contains 14 residues. Trimming stripped 3 bases from V and 3 bases from J, with 11 bases between. The CDR3 here is CASSLLGSKETQYF. CDR3 DNA sequence: TGTGCCAGCAGTTTGCTCGGGAGTAAAGAGACCCAGTACTTC.

The CDR3, as DNA: TGTGCCAGCAGCAGAGCCAGGGCACAGAACACTGAAGCTTTCTTT. Protein product: CASSRARAQNTEAFF. This sequence joins TRBV25-1 and TRBJ1-1, with D perhaps matching TRBD1 (5 bases). The germline V and J ends were trimmed by 6 bases and 1 base, with 15 bases remaining between them. CDR1 is MGHDK, CDR2 SYGVNS, per germline. The CDR3 sequence is 15 residues long.

The V gene is TRBV29-1, the J gene TRBJ1-1; perhaps TRBD1 as D (6 bases). This CDR3 contains 11 residues. Looked up from germline, CDR1 is SQVTM and CDR2 is ANQGSEA. V gave up 4 bases and J gave up 11 bases, with 14 bases separating them. CDR3 amino acids: CSVAGGTGAFF. Here the CDR3 DNA reads TGCAGCGTTGCCGGGGGCACGGGGGCTTTCTTT.

This clonotype appeared many times. This chain connects TRBV28 to TRBJ2-1; TRBD2 matches at 12 bases. Germline V gene data show CDR1 as MDHEN and CDR2 as SYDVKM. The CDR3 totals 16 residues. The V segment lost 5 bases and the J segment 7 bases; nucleotides outside the gene matches: 9. CDR3 amino acids: CASSPRLAGDGNEQFF. The CDR3 DNA sequence: TGTGCCAGCAGTCCCCGACTAGCGGGAGATGGGAATGAGCAGTTCTTC. Together with reference TRBV28 and TRBJ2-1, the CDR3 gives the full variable domain: DVKVTQSSRYLVKRTGEKVFLECVQDMDHENMFWYRQDPGLGLRLIYFSYDVKMKEKGDIPEGYSVSREKKERFSLILESASTNQTSMYLCASSPRLAGDGNEQFFGPGTRLTVL.

This clonotype occurred many times. The chain is built from TRBV20-1 and TRBJ2-6, with 11 bases identical to TRBD2. Germline CDR1 and CDR2: DFQATT and SNEGSKA (reference sequence). Trimming took 1 base from V and 1 from J; bases not matched to a gene: 3. The CDR3 loop spans 17 amino acids. The CDR3 DNA reads as TGCAGTGCTAGAGCTAGCGGGAGGACGTCTGGGGCCAACGTCCTGACTTTC. It translates to CSARASGRTSGANVLTF.

Of note for this clonotype: A read error may be the cause here, since a much bigger clone is one base away. The rearrangement links TRBV11-2 to TRBJ2-7; tentatively, D is TRBD2 (5 bases). The V gene lost 4 bases and the J gene lost 6 bases, with 16 bases spanning the gap. CDR3 length equals 14 residues. The germline CDR1 and CDR2 sequences are SGHAT and FQNNGV. The CDR3 here is CASSSRAAGGEQYF. CDR3 DNA sequence: TGTGCCAGCAGCTCACGGGCTGCGGGTGGCGAGCAGTACTTC.

This clonotype was seen many times. V is TRBV6-9 and J is TRBJ2-1; TRBD2 aligns across 14 bases. V lost 6 bases, J lost 10 bases, and 14 bases stayed unmatched. Germline values: CDR1 MNHGY, CDR2 SVAAGI. This CDR3 comprises 17 residues. The CDR3 DNA reads as TGTGCCAGCAGCCCTCCGGGACTAGCGGGAGCGGAGCTCGAGCAGTTCTTC. Residues: CASSPPGLAGAELEQFF.

The chain has TRBV7-6 and TRBJ2-1, with 9 bases identical to TRBD1. From germline, CDR1 is SGHVS and CDR2 FNYEAQ. This CDR3 comprises 16 residues. The trim removed 5 bases at V and 5 bases at J, leaving 10 bases unmatched. The CDR3 region is CASSRQGGQLHNEQFF. For the CDR3, the DNA is TGTGCCAGCAGCCGACAGGGGGGTCAACTCCACAATGAGCAGTTCTTC.

This clonotype came up a few times. This chain connects TRBV6-1 to TRBJ2-1; 9 bases are a match to TRBD1. This CDR3 spans 19 amino acids. J gave up 4 bases and V 2 bases, and 15 bases lay outside the gene matches. Germline values: CDR1 MNHNS, CDR2 SASEGT. The CDR3 sequence: CASSEIGTGNQGPYNEQFF. The CDR3 bases are TGTGCCAGCAGTGAAATCGGGACAGGGAACCAGGGGCCTTACAATGAGCAGTTCTTC.

This clonotype was recorded at least ten times. This chain links TRBV6-5 with TRBJ2-7, with D uncertain. The CDR3 covers 13 residues. Deletions cut 1 base from V and 2 bases from J, with 6 bases between. Germline-derived CDR1 and CDR2 are MNHEY and SVGAGI. The chain's CDR3 is CASSYLKTYEQYF. The CDR3 coding sequence is TGTGCCAGCAGTTACTTAAAAACCTACGAGCAGTACTTC.

This clonotype was counted between two and nine times. CDR3 loop: CASSYTRGAGYTF. The CDR3 DNA sequence: TGTGCCAGCAGTTACACTCGGGGGGCCGGCTACACCTTC. The V and J genes are TRBV6-6 and TRBJ1-2; D perhaps matches TRBD1 (6 bases). This CDR3 comprises 13 residues. The V end lost 2 bases, the J end lost 8 bases, and 12 bases lay between the germline ends. The germline V gene encodes CDR1 MNHNY and CDR2 SVGAGI (reference sequence).

The table lists this clonotype with many counts. The chain is built from TRBV28 and TRBJ2-5; 12 nucleotides agree with TRBD2. V lost 4 bases to trimming and J lost 2 bases; unmatched junction nucleotides: 11. Germline CDR1 reads MDHEN; CDR2 reads SYDVKM. This CDR3 is built from 18 residues. CDR3 region: CASSSLGLAGILQETQYF. The CDR3 region has the DNA TGTGCCAGCAGTTCCCTGGGACTAGCGGGTATACTTCAAGAGACCCAGTACTTC.

The genes are TRBV10-2 and TRBJ2-4; the D is unclear. The CDR3 contains 12 residues. Germline assignment: CDR1 WSHSY and CDR2 SAAADI. Trimming took off 3 bases at V and 7 bases at J, with 7 bases between the two ends. CDR3 sequence (DNA): TGCGCCAGCAGTGAATCCGTGAACATTCAGTACTTC. Its translation is CASSESVNIQYF.

This clonotype has only a few counts. The V call is TRBV10-3, the J call TRBJ2-1, with D uncertain. The CDR3 spans 11 residues. V was pared by 2 bases and J by 8 bases, with 4 bases between. Germline CDR1 ENHRY, CDR2 SYGVKD. This CDR3 is CAISERDEQFF. CDR3 nucleotide sequence: TGTGCCATCAGTGAGCGAGATGAGCAGTTCTTC.

The chain couples TRBV25-1 to TRBJ1-2; TRBD1 aligns across 9 bases. The CDR3 extends over 14 amino acids. Germline V gene lookup returns CDR1 MGHDK and CDR2 SYGVNS. The V and J ends lost 6 bases and 2 bases, in that order; junction bases with no gene match: 4. As DNA, the CDR3 is TGTGCCAGCAGGGGGACAGGGTTAAACTATGGCTACACCTTC. Translating it yields CASRGTGLNYGYTF.

This clonotype was seen ten or more times. V and J are TRBV28 and TRBJ2-5; no definite D call. Germline CDR1 is MDHEN and CDR2 is SYDVKM. The CDR3 is 13 residues long. The V and J ends lost 6 bases and 4 bases respectively, with 12 bases between them. The CDR3 nucleotides read TGTGCCAGCAGGCTGTATGAGGTAGAGACCCAGTACTTC. Residues: CASRLYEVETQYF.

V usage is TRBV29-1 and J usage is TRBJ2-7, with D unresolved. This CDR3 is 12 amino acids long. The V gene lost 5 bases and the J gene lost 2 bases, with 10 bases spanning the gap. Germline loops: CDR1 SQVTM, CDR2 ANQGSEA. CDR3 nucleotide sequence: TGCAGCGTTTATATTGAAACCTACGAGCAGTACTTC. Translated, it gives CSVYIETYEQYF.

The table lists this clonotype with a few counts. The CDR3 reads CASSIQRTVNTEAFF. The DNA of the CDR3 is TGTGCCAGTAGTATCCAAAGGACAGTGAACACTGAAGCTTTCTTT. The chain carries TRBV19 and TRBJ1-1; possibly TRBD1 for D (6 bases). The V gene's germline CDR1 is LNHDA and CDR2 SQIVND (reference sequence). Deletions cut 3 bases from V and 0 bases from J, with 11 bases between. The CDR3 is made up of 15 amino acids.

A word on this clonotype: Just one base apart from a much larger clone, this may be a read error. The chain links TRBV29-1 to TRBJ2-7; D assignment may be TRBD1 or TRBD2 (5 bases each). The CDR3 extends over 15 amino acids. With 6 bases removed from V and 2 bases from J, the gap between germline ends came to 20 bases. Germline CDR1 is SQVTM and CDR2 is ANQGSEA. The CDR3 nucleotides are TGCAGCGTCCCGGACCTCGGAGAGGGGACCTACGAGCAGTACTTC. It translates to CSVPDLGEGTYEQYF.

The chain links TRBV19 to TRBJ2-7, with unresolved D. V shed 3 bases and J shed 0 bases, with 9 bases lying between them. Germline V CDR1 and CDR2: LNHDA, SQIVND (reference sequence). The CDR3 loop spans 14 amino acids. CDR3 sequence: CASSMVGSSYEQYF. In nucleotides, the CDR3 is TGTGCCAGTAGTATGGTAGGGTCCTCCTACGAGCAGTACTTC.

The CDR3 reads CSARDQLAASTDTQYF. For the CDR3, the DNA is TGCAGTGCTAGAGATCAGCTAGCGGCAAGCACAGATACGCAGTATTTT. The chain couples TRBV20-1 to TRBJ2-3; 7 bases map to TRBD2. The CDR3 extends over 16 amino acids. CDR1 and CDR2 from the germline V gene are DFQATT and SNEGSKA (reference sequence). Trimming at V came to 0 bases and at J to 0 bases, leaving 6 bases not matched to a gene.

V and J are TRBV5-8 and TRBJ1-1; TRBD1 agrees at 7 bases. The CDR3 extends over 14 amino acids. Germline V gene lookup returns CDR1 SGHTS and CDR2 YDEGEE. With 4 bases clipped from V and 3 bases from J, the junction kept 6 bases outside the gene matches. The CDR3 bases are TGTGCCAGCAGCCTAAGACAGGGTGACACTGAAGCTTTCTTT. Translation: CASSLRQGDTEAFF.

CDR3 amino acids: CASILRETQYF. DNA for the CDR3: TGTGCCAGCATCCTACGAGAGACCCAGTACTTC. This rearrangement joins TRBV27 to TRBJ2-5; D is unclear. The CDR3 extends over 11 amino acids. The V end was cut by 7 bases, the J end by 4 bases, with 7 bases between. Germline assignment: CDR1 MNHEY and CDR2 SMNVEV (reference sequence).

Concerning this clonotype itself: A junction end diverges from the germline sequence, so it may reflect a read error. The CDR3 sequence is CASRTRGQRVLF. For the CDR3, the DNA is TGTGCCAGCAGGACACGGGGTCAAAGGGTTCTCTTT. The chain recombines TRBV12-3 or TRBV12-4 with TRBJ1-1; D remains ambiguous. This CDR3 region has 12 residues.

On this clonotype: No conserved phenylalanine or tryptophan ends this CDR3, so it is likely a read error. The genes are TRBV18 and TRBJ1-1, with D unclear. Germline V gives CDR1 KGHSH, CDR2 LQKENI. The V end was cut by 6 bases, the J end by 1 base, with 6 bases between. The CDR3 has 12 amino acids. CDR3: CASSGWNTEAFL. As DNA, the CDR3 is TGTGCCAGCTCCGGTTGGAACACTGAAGCTTTCTTA.

The table lists this clonotype with a few counts. The chain's CDR3 is CASSYSDTGAVEQYF. CDR3 in DNA: TGTGCCAGCAGTTACTCTGACACAGGAGCGGTCGAGCAGTACTTC. The chain links TRBV6-5 to TRBJ2-7, with D perhaps assigned TRBD1 or TRBD2 (5 bases each). Germline V gene lookup returns CDR1 MNHEY and CDR2 SVGAGI. V was shortened by 0 bases and J by 6 bases, with 15 bases between the two germline ends. The CDR3 is 15 residues long.

The rearrangement uses TRBV29-1 and TRBJ1-2; 9 bases match TRBD1. The CDR3 consists of 13 residues. The V gene end was trimmed by 6 bases and the J gene end by 6 bases; junction bases not matched to a gene: 8. CDR1 and CDR2 from the germline V gene are SQVTM and ANQGSEA. The CDR3 reads CSVDTGTGNGYTF. CDR3 coding DNA: TGCAGCGTCGATACCGGGACAGGGAATGGCTACACCTTC.

This clonotype was found many times. The gene calls are TRBV18 and TRBJ1-1; D uncertain. Germline lookup yields CDR1 KGHSH and CDR2 LQKENI. Trimming removed 5 bases at V and 1 base at J, with 11 bases between. The CDR3 has 14 amino acids. Here the CDR3 reads CASSVARSNTEAFF. Written as DNA, the CDR3 is TGTGCCAGCTCAGTTGCCAGGTCGAACACTGAAGCTTTCTTT.

This clonotype was recorded at least ten times. The V and J genes are TRBV11-2 and TRBJ2-1; no clear D gene. The CDR3 extends over 14 amino acids. Between the trimmed V and J ends, which lost 3 bases and 4 bases, there was a span of 10 bases. Per the germline V gene, CDR1 is SGHAT and CDR2 is FQNNGV. CDR3 DNA sequence: TGTGCCAGCAGCTTTGGCCGGAATTACAATGAGCAGTTCTTC. This translates into CASSFGRNYNEQFF.